Listed below are T cell receptor beta chains from one sample, sequenced in a study of blood T cell repertoires in COVID-19. Method: immunoSEQ multiplex PCR; TCRdb's copy keeps in-frame clones and lacks some. The sample gives 45,000 to 65,000 clones, more than 80% of which show up once; approximately 15% is in the top ten. The specimen was peripheral blood. The receptors stem from a man aged 35 to 55 with acute or convalescent COVID-19. Both conserved end residues are trimmed from each CDR3. The listing skips clone size in some rows; elsewhere it reads once, few, many or a size class.

V	J	size	CDR3
TRBV18	TRBJ1-2	.	ASSPPDSYGYT
TRBV4-1	TRBJ2-7	.	ASSVARVGSYEQY
TRBV9	TRBJ2-2	.	ASSVELAGVTGELF
TRBV9	TRBJ1-4	.	ASSSGQNEKLF
TRBV6-5	TRBJ2-5	.	ASSYSEGSWETQY
TRBV2	TRBJ2-2	.	ASSGDTNTGELF
TRBV18	TRBJ1-5	.	ASSPTGQNNQPQH
TRBV6-5	TRBJ1-2	.	ASSYLGASYGYT
TRBV9	TRBJ1-4	.	ASSVSGNNEKLF
TRBV6-5	TRBJ2-5	.	ASSPSGQGWETQY
TRBV6-5	TRBJ2-1	.	ASSHRAEQF
TRBV4-1	TRBJ1-2	.	ASSQKGHRAREYGYT
TRBV7-9	TRBJ1-2	.	ASSPGRRAHYGYT
TRBV2	TRBJ2-2	.	ASGGRQANTGELF
TRBV6-5	TRBJ1-2	.	ASTTGSFYGYT
TRBV19	TRBJ2-6	.	ASGGAGSGANVLT
TRBV12-5	TRBJ1-1	.	ASGPGQGRYTEAF
TRBV5-1	TRBJ2-1	few	ASSFRSGGEQF
TRBV7-2	TRBJ2-4	.	ASSPGGRAKNIQY
TRBV11-2	TRBJ2-1	.	ASSQNRLNEQF
TRBV7-9	TRBJ1-2	.	ASSLDYGYT
TRBV5-6	TRBJ1-5	.	ASSLAPGSSQPQH
TRBV6-5	TRBJ1-2	.	ASSYSVQHRYGYT
TRBV11-2	TRBJ1-1	.	AKTGEEATEAF
TRBV5-5	TRBJ1-6	.	ASSLPPGQGNSPLH
TRBV5-4	TRBJ1-5	.	ASSHRDSNQPQH
TRBV19	TRBJ1-5	few	ASSAGTGNQPQH
TRBV7-9	TRBJ1-2	.	ASSFPGVYGYT
TRBV10-1	TRBJ2-5	few	ASSGGTAGTGTQY
TRBV11-2	TRBJ2-4	few	ASSLDTSPKNIQY